This T cell receptor (beta chain) was documented in a study of OX40 agonist ivuxolimab in advanced cancers. Study information: Mean age 60 years, range 23 to 79; just over 80% male. Findings and caveats of the study: The antigen specificity of the peripheral T cells (those that were expanded) was not determined.

The CDR3 is 17 residues long. The germline V and J ends were trimmed by 5 bases and 0 bases, with 19 bases remaining between them. Per the germline V gene, CDR1 is SGHAT and CDR2 is FQNNGV. For this clone: Its antigen is currently unknown.

Clones were read by immunoSEQ multiplex PCR, and TCRdb kept only the in-frame ones, dropping some. The data contain 65,000 to 80,000 clones, just under 95% of them seen just once; the ten biggest clones take up about 10%. Here the sequenced sample was CD4+ or CD8+ T cells sorted from blood, taken in a trial of the OX40 agonist ivuxolimab. This chain joins TRBV11-2 and TRBJ1-1, with D perhaps TRBD1 (5 bases). This sequence was found in an adult with an advanced solid tumor such as melanoma, head and neck, liver or kidney cancer. The CDR3 spells CASSAGRGGWVNTEAFF. CDR3 nucleotides: TGTGCCAGCAGCGCGGGGCGCGGGGGTTGGGTGAACACTGAAGCTTTCTTT.